The next 30 T cell receptor beta chains were all read from a single sample in a study of tumor-infiltrating lymphocytes in oesophageal squamous cell carcinoma. TCRdb re-called the PCR reads through MiXCR, storing one row per CDR3 protein. The sample includes 18,000 or so distinct CDR3 sequences, around 40% seen only once; the top ten take 15% to 20%. The sequenced sample was esophageal tumor tissue. The receptors come from a male donor with esophageal squamous cell carcinoma.

V usage is TRBV6-8 and J usage is TRBJ2-5, with 7 bases fitting TRBD1. Looked up from germline, CDR1 is MNHGY and CDR2 is SAAAGT. The CDR3 is 13 residues long. Trimming at V came to 6 bases and at J to 4 bases, leaving 5 bases not matched to a gene. CDR3 DNA sequence: TGTGCCAGCAGCCACAGGGGTTTAGAGACCCAGTACTTC. Its protein is CASSHRGLETQYF.

This clonotype was observed many times. The V and J genes are TRBV5-1 and TRBJ2-1; D remains ambiguous. Trimming removed 0 bases at V and 5 bases at J, with 9 bases between. CDR1 SGHRS and CDR2 YFSETQ come from the germline V gene. The CDR3 contains 14 residues. This CDR3 is CASSLGLNDNEQFF. The DNA for the CDR3 is TGCGCCAGCAGCTTGGGACTCAATGACAATGAGCAGTTCTTC.

This clonotype was seen at least ten times. V is TRBV28 and J is TRBJ1-2; 8 positions match TRBD1. Germline CDR1 and CDR2: MDHEN and SYDVKM. This CDR3 is 12 amino acids long. V lost 10 bases to trimming and J lost 4 bases; unmatched junction nucleotides: 5. In nucleotides, the CDR3 is TGTGCCATCCGGGACAGGAGCTATGGCTACACCTTC. It encodes CAIRDRSYGYTF.

This clonotype was recorded many times. This rearrangement joins TRBV5-5 to TRBJ2-1, with 15 bases that match TRBD2. Trimming removed 3 bases from V and 0 bases from J; junction bases left unmatched: 7. CDR1 and CDR2 from the germline V gene are SGHKS and YYEKEE (reference sequence). This CDR3 contains 19 residues. This CDR3 is CASSSRGLAGGVSYNEQFF. CDR3 DNA: TGTGCCAGCAGCTCCCGGGGACTAGCGGGAGGTGTCTCCTACAATGAGCAGTTCTTC.

The rearrangement joins TRBV6-6 to TRBJ2-5, with a possible D match to TRBD2 (5 bases). V was cut by 0 bases and J by 1 base, with 9 bases left in between. Germline V gives CDR1 MNHNY, CDR2 SVGAGI (reference sequence). This CDR3 is built from 15 residues. CDR3 region: CASSYSTGFQETQYF. As DNA, the CDR3 is TGTGCCAGCAGTTACTCGACGGGGTTCCAAGAGACCCAGTACTTC.

This clonotype was seen many times. The chain has TRBV11-3 and TRBJ2-7; 9 bases map to TRBD2. This CDR3 has 14 amino acids. J lost 1 base, V lost 2 bases, and 0 bases had no gene match. Per the germline V gene, CDR1 is SGHNT and CDR2 is YENEEA. The CDR3 spells CASSLTSGSYEQYF. CDR3 sequence (DNA): TGTGCCAGCAGCTTAACTAGCGGGTCCTACGAGCAGTACTTC.

Notes on this clonotype: One end of the junction varies from germline; a read error may be responsible. The chain has TRBV6-6 and TRBJ2-4; D might be TRBD1 or TRBD2, each matching 5 bases. With the DNA end fitting TRBJ2-7 better, the J assignment may be wrong. This CDR3 region has 14 residues. Germline lookup yields CDR1 MNHNY and CDR2 SVGAGI (reference sequence). The CDR3 nucleotides are TGTGCCAGCAGTGGTTGGGGGTTCTCCCACGAGCAGTACTTC. This encodes CASSGWGFSHEQYF.

The chain links TRBV11-2 to TRBJ2-3; 10 bases match TRBD2. The J call is doubtful: the DNA matches TRBJ2-7 better. The germline CDR1 and CDR2 sequences are SGHAT and FQNNGV. The CDR3 extends over 16 amino acids. The CDR3 region has the DNA TGTGCCAGCAGCTTAGGATTTGCTAGCGGGAGCTACGAGCAGTACTTC. Protein: CASSLGFASGSYEQYF.

In this sample, this clonotype turned up many times. The V and J genes are TRBV2 and TRBJ2-1; 8 nucleotides align to TRBD2. This CDR3 is built from 15 residues. Germline lookup yields CDR1 SNHLY and CDR2 FYNNEI. With 3 bases clipped from V and 4 bases from J, the junction kept 5 bases outside the gene matches. The CDR3 DNA sequence: TGTGCCAGCAGTGAGAGGCGGGAGGCTTACAATGAGCAGTTCTTC. This translates into CASSERREAYNEQFF.

This clonotype was observed at least ten times. The chain joins TRBV5-8 to TRBJ1-4; D is uncertain. Trimming left V 6 bases short and J 5 bases short, with 14 bases between. This CDR3 is 14 amino acids long. Per the germline V gene, CDR1 is SGHTS and CDR2 is YDEGEE. CDR3 sequence (DNA): TGTGCCAGCAACCCCGAGACACTCAATGAAAAACTGTTTTTT. It translates to CASNPETLNEKLFF.

Details on this clonotype: The conserved phenylalanine or tryptophan is not found at the CDR3 terminus, so this likely reflects a read error. It is unclear where the CDR3 begins or ends on the DNA, so no DNA is shown, and the CDR3 is as TCRdb lists it. The rearrangement uses TRBV7-3 and TRBJ1-1; the D call in the table, TRBD1, was not verified against the DNA. Germline CDR1 is SGHTA and CDR2 is FQGTGA. The CDR3 adds up to 16 amino acids, both ends counted. CDR3 amino acids: CASSLGTEIHPSTSVR.

This clonotype has a count of ten or more. One end of the junction is discordant with germline, which a read error may explain. The V gene is TRBV5-6, the J gene TRBJ2-1; possibly TRBD1 for D (6 bases). CDR1 is SGHDT and CDR2 is YYEEEE in the germline V gene. The CDR3 contains 16 residues. This CDR3 is CASSPSTQGLDSPLHF. The CDR3 DNA reads as TGTGCCAGCAGCCCCTCAACCCAGGGGTTGGATTCACCCCTCCACTTC.

This clonotype was counted a few times. Possible read error: a much larger clone is one base away. The chain recombines TRBV7-3 with TRBJ2-5; 7 bases line up with TRBD1. V shed 3 bases and J 11 bases; nucleotides not matched to a gene: 18. Germline V gene data show CDR1 as SGHTA and CDR2 as FQGTGA. The length of the CDR3 is 16 residues. CDR3 bases: TGTGCCAGCAGCTTCGGTGGCCAACGACAGGGTAATGAGCAGTACTTC. As protein: CASSFGGQRQGNEQYF.

The CDR3: CASTRDRVQETQYF. CDR3 nucleotides: TGTGCCAGCACCCGAGACAGAGTCCAAGAGACCCAGTACTTC. The chain couples TRBV6-9 to TRBJ2-5; D might be TRBD1 (5 bases). The V gene's germline CDR1 is MNHGY and CDR2 SVAAGI. V lost 7 bases and J 1 base, leaving 13 bases between the germline ends. This CDR3 contains 14 residues.

As for this clonotype: It is unclear where the CDR3 begins or ends on the DNA, so no DNA is shown, and the CDR3 is as TCRdb lists it. The chain has TRBV10-1 and TRBJ2-6; TRBD1, as called in the table, went unchecked against the DNA. The germline V gene encodes CDR1 WNHNN and CDR2 SYGVQD (reference sequence). The CDR3 length is 17 residues, termini included. CDR3 region: CASSEGTGIGLWLHLRF.

This clonotype was seen only a few times. This chain uses TRBV4-3 with TRBJ2-7; the match to TRBD1 covers 12 bases. Germline lookup yields CDR1 LGHNA and CDR2 YSLEER. There are 15 residues in the CDR3. V was pared by 5 bases and J by 3 bases, with 5 bases of the junction left unmatched. This chain's CDR3 is CASSFRDRGLYEQYF. CDR3 DNA: TGCGCCAGCAGCTTCCGGGACAGGGGGCTCTACGAGCAGTACTTC.

The sample holds many counts of this clonotype. This may be a read error, as it is one base from a much larger clone. The chain recombines TRBV7-9 with TRBJ2-7; TRBD2 aligns across 8 bases. The J call may be wrong; the DNA end is better matched by TRBJ2-1. CDR3 length equals 16 residues. Germline-derived CDR1 and CDR2 are SEHNR and FQNEAQ (reference sequence). CDR3 residues: CASSPPGGRKSYEQFF. CDR3 nucleotides: TGTGCCAGCAGCCCCCCGGGGGGGCGGAAGTCCTACGAGCAGTTCTTC.

V is TRBV7-6 and J is TRBJ1-2, with D perhaps matching TRBD1 (6 bases). CDR3 length equals 14 residues. V shed 3 bases and J shed 8 bases, with 16 bases lying between them. Germline V gene sequence: CDR1 SGHVS, CDR2 FNYEAQ. DNA for the CDR3: TGTGCCAGCAGCTTGAGACAGGCTCTCAAGGGCTACACCTTC. This codes for CASSLRQALKGYTF.

This clonotype was seen once. The V and J genes are TRBV6-1 and TRBJ2-5; D remains ambiguous. CDR1 MNHNS and CDR2 SASEGT come from the germline V gene. The germline V and J ends were trimmed by 2 bases and 6 bases, with 7 bases remaining between them. CDR3 length: 12 amino acids. CDR3 protein: CASSERFQTQYF. The CDR3 DNA is TGTGCCAGCAGTGAAAGATTCCAGACCCAGTACTTC.

V usage is TRBV5-4 and J usage is TRBJ2-3; no clear D gene. The DNA end favors TRBJ2-7, so the J call may be wrong. The V gene's germline CDR1 is SGHNT and CDR2 YYREEE (reference sequence). CDR3 length: 14 residues. CDR3 in DNA: TGTGCCAGCAGCGTTAAAGGTTTTCCTACGAAGCAGTACTTC. It specifies CASSVKGFPTKQYF.

This chain uses TRBV19 with TRBJ2-2, with D unresolved. Germline CDR1 is LNHDA and CDR2 is SQIVND (reference sequence). Trimming pared 1 base from V and 1 base from J, leaving 10 bases between. The CDR3 contains 16 residues. The CDR3 region has the DNA TGTGCCAGTAGTATAGGGAAAGGGATGAACACCGGGGAGCTGTTTTTT. Its protein product is CASSIGKGMNTGELFF.

The chain carries TRBV6-8 and TRBJ2-5, with unresolved D. CDR1 is MNHGY, CDR2 SAAAGT, per germline. V was pared by 0 bases and J by 3 bases, with 17 bases between. This CDR3 is 17 amino acids long. CDR3 loop: CASSYSFGPMLEETQYF. The CDR3, as DNA: TGTGCCAGCAGTTACTCGTTCGGGCCCATGTTAGAAGAGACCCAGTACTTC.

Worth noting for this clonotype: Relative to the germline gene, one junction end is altered; a read error may explain this. The chain carries TRBV12-3 or TRBV12-4 and TRBJ2-6; 13 nucleotides match TRBD2. This CDR3 contains 11 residues. The CDR3 bases are TGTGCCAGCAGGCCTTTGACTAGCGGGGGGTTC. Translating gives CASRPLTSGGF.

V usage is TRBV12-3 or TRBV12-4 and J usage is TRBJ1-1, with D uncertain. The V and J ends lost 6 bases and 6 bases respectively, with 11 bases between them. The CDR3 totals 12 residues. The CDR3 bases are TGTGCCAGCAGCCCCAAGGTGTCTGAAGCTTTCTTT. Translating gives CASSPKVSEAFF.

The CDR3 DNA reads TGTGCCAGCTCACCTCCAGGGGCGCGTACTGAAGCTTTCTTT. It specifies CASSPPGARTEAFF. The genes are TRBV18 and TRBJ1-1; D is possibly TRBD1 (6 bases). This CDR3 has 14 amino acids. CDR1 and CDR2 from the germline V gene are KGHSH and LQKENI. Deletions cut 3 bases from V and 5 bases from J, with 13 bases between.

This clonotype was recorded once. The J gene is TRBJ2-3, the V gene TRBV10-3, with a weak D call TRBD1 (5 bases). This CDR3 has 17 amino acids. Germline assignment: CDR1 ENHRY and CDR2 SYGVKD. Trimming left V 8 bases short and J 0 bases short, with 21 bases between. In DNA form, the CDR3 reads TGTGCCATCGGATCTGTGCAGGGTTGGGTTAGCACAGATACGCAGTATTTT. It encodes CAIGSVQGWVSTDTQYF.

This CDR3 is CASSLGGGQGTYEQYF. Written as DNA, the CDR3 is TGTGCCAGCAGTTTAGGGGGGGGACAGGGAACCTACGAGCAGTACTTC. The genes are TRBV12-3 or TRBV12-4 and TRBJ2-5; 9 bases line up with TRBD1. With the DNA end fitting TRBJ2-7 better, the J assignment may be wrong. The CDR3 is 16 amino acids.

Remarks on this clonotype: At one end the junction does not follow the germline gene, possibly because of a read error. V is TRBV7-6 and J is TRBJ2-6; 8 nucleotides align to TRBD1. Gene TRBJ2-5 matches the end of the DNA better, so the J call may be wrong. This CDR3 has 14 residues. In germline, CDR1 is SGHVS, CDR2 FNYEAQ. CDR3 sequence reads: CASSQGQGQETQYF. The CDR3 DNA reads TGTGCTAGCAGCCAAGGACAGGGCCAAGAGACCCAGTACTTC.

Ten or more counts support this clonotype. This may stem from a read error, because a much larger clone lies one nucleotide away. V and J are TRBV6-6 and TRBJ2-1; no firm D call. With the DNA end fitting TRBJ2-7 better, the J assignment may be wrong. The CDR3 runs 17 residues. The germline CDR1 and CDR2 sequences are MNHNY and SVGAGI (reference sequence). As DNA, the CDR3 is TGTGCCAGCAGTTACTCGGGGATAGGTGAGGCTAACAATGAGCAGTACTTC. Encoded protein: CASSYSGIGEANNEQYF.

This clonotype appeared many times. The rearrangement uses TRBV11-2 and TRBJ2-1, with 8 positions matching TRBD1. V was clipped by 5 bases and J by 15 bases; unmatched bases: 9. Germline V lookup: CDR1 SGHAT, CDR2 FQNNGV. The CDR3 totals 12 residues. Written as DNA, the CDR3 is TGTGCCAGCAGCGGACAGGGTATAATGCGGTTCTTC. Encoded protein: CASSGQGIMRFF.